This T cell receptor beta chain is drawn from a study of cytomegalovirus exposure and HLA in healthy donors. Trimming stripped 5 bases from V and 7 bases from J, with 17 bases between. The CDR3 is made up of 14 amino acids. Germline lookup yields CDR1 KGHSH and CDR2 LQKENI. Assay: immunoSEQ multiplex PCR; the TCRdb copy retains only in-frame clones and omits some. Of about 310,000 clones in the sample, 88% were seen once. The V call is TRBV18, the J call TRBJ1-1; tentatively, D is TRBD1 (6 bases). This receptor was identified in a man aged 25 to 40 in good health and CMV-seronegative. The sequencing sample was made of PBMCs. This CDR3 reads CASSAIQGEIEAFF. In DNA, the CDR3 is TGTGCCAGCTCAGCGATACAGGGAGAAATTGAAGCTTTCTTT.